This T cell receptor beta chain was identified during a study of blood T cell repertoires in COVID-19. Study-wide context: Both acute and convalescent COVID-19 samples were obtained from the United States, Italy and Spain. PBMCs, B-cell-depleted T cells, or T cells provided the cDNA or gDNA that made up the material.

In its sample, this clone was seen once. Per the original data handling: Amplification from reference gene primers served as the basis for estimated nucleated cell counts. Assay used: immunoSEQ multiplex PCR; TCRdb lists only in-frame clones, some missing. V, J and clone size were drawn from that table, and D and trimming were deduced from the DNA. The sample carries under 300,000 clones, roughly 82% recorded once. V was trimmed by 2 bases and J by 7 bases, leaving 11 bases between them. Germline values: CDR1 SNHLY, CDR2 FYNNEI. CDR3 size: 14 residues. V and J are TRBV2 and TRBJ1-4; no clear D. The clonotype originates from a man aged 35-49 years who had recovered from COVID-19. The sequencing input was peripheral blood. Here the CDR3 reads CASSEWASGEKLFF. In nucleotides, the CDR3 is TGTGCCAGCAGTGAATGGGCTAGCGGTGAAAAACTGTTTTTT.